The 26 T cell receptor beta chains in this list originate from one sample, sequenced in a study of T cell responses to AZD1222 COVID-19 vaccine. Method: immunoSEQ multiplex PCR; TCRdb's copy keeps in-frame clones and lacks some. Of fewer than 200,000 clones in the sample, roughly nine tenths are singletons; the top ten hold around 3.6%. Sample: peripheral blood, taken 28 days after the second dose of the MenACWY control vaccine. These receptors came from an adult who received the MenACWY meningococcal vaccine as a control.

This chain links TRBV5-4 with TRBJ1-4, with D perhaps matching TRBD1 (5 bases). The V gene's germline CDR1 is SGHNT and CDR2 YYREEE (reference sequence). The length of the CDR3 is 14 residues. The V gene lost 1 base and the J gene lost 3 bases, with 7 bases spanning the gap. The CDR3, as DNA: TGTGCCAGCAGCTTGAGGGGTTCTAATGAAAAACTGTTTTTT. Translation: CASSLRGSNEKLFF.

The V and J genes are TRBV9 and TRBJ1-1, with D unclear. CDR3 length equals 15 residues. V lost 0 bases and J lost 5, with 14 bases in between. CDR1 SGDLS and CDR2 YYNGEE come from the germline V gene. The CDR3 DNA follows: TGTGCCAGCAGCGTAGCAAGCGGTCTGTTTACTGAAGCTTTCTTT. Its translation: CASSVASGLFTEAFF.

This clone was observed a single time. The chain is built from TRBV20-1 and TRBJ2-7; D gene uncertain. V lost 7 bases to trimming and J lost 2 bases, with 9 bases between them. The CDR3 has 11 amino acids. The germline CDR1 and CDR2 sequences are DFQATT and SNEGSKA (reference sequence). CDR3 in amino acids: CSGLGTYEQYF. The CDR3 DNA is TGCAGTGGGCTAGGCACCTACGAGCAGTACTTC.

The rearrangement uses TRBV9 and TRBJ1-2, with a weak D call TRBD1 (5 bases). Germline assignment: CDR1 SGDLS and CDR2 YYNGEE. The length of the CDR3 is 18 residues. Trimming left V 4 bases short and J 0 bases short, with 22 bases between. CDR3 nucleotide sequence: TGTGCCAGCAGCCCGTCCCACAGGTCCCACAACTCTAACTATGGCTACACCTTC. Translated: CASSPSHRSHNSNYGYTF.

The chain uses TRBV14 and TRBJ1-1; D unresolved. There are 16 residues in the CDR3. The V end was cut by 1 base, the J end by 4 bases, with 16 bases between. CDR1 is SGHDN and CDR2 is FVKESK in the germline V gene. The CDR3 DNA follows: TGTGCCAGCAGCCAAGTGGGAGGGAAAGGTCGCACTGAAGCTTTCTTT. Protein: CASSQVGGKGRTEAFF.

This clone was recorded once. The genes are TRBV5-4 and TRBJ1-2; D unresolved. This CDR3 region has 14 residues. Germline CDR1 and CDR2: SGHNT and YYREEE (reference sequence). Trimming removed 2 bases at V and 2 bases at J, with 10 bases between. CDR3 amino acids: CASSLYNTNYGYTF. CDR3 DNA: TGTGCCAGCAGCTTATACAACACAAACTATGGCTACACCTTC. The entire variable domain, with the rest obtained from reference TRBV5-4 and TRBJ1-2, is as follows: ETGVTQSPTHLIKTRGQQVTLRCSSQSGHNTVSWYQQALGQGPQFIFQYYREEENGRGNFPPRFSGLQFPNYSSELNVNALELDDSALYLCASSLYNTNYGYTFGSGTRLTVV.

The rearrangement joins TRBV4-1 to TRBJ2-1; 7 nucleotides line up with TRBD2. This CDR3 comprises 20 residues. Per the germline V gene, CDR1 is MGHRA and CDR2 is YSYEKL. Trimming removed 4 bases from V and 3 bases from J; junction bases left unmatched: 21. CDR3 in DNA: TGCGCCAGCAGCCTTCTGGGGGGGAGGCTCGAAGCCCACAACTACAATGAGCAGTTCTTC. Translating gives CASSLLGGRLEAHNYNEQFF.

V is TRBV6-2 or TRBV6-3 and J is TRBJ2-7, with 10 positions matching TRBD2. The germline CDR1 and CDR2 sequences are MNHEY and SVGEGT. J gave up 2 bases and V 2 bases, and 3 bases lay outside the gene matches. The CDR3 sequence is 15 residues long. The CDR3 sequence: CASSYGLAGAYEQYF. For the CDR3, the DNA is TGTGCCAGCAGTTACGGGCTAGCGGGGGCCTACGAGCAGTACTTC.

V and J are TRBV24-1 and TRBJ2-5; D is perhaps TRBD2 (7 bases). Germline-derived CDR1 and CDR2 are KGHDR and SFDVKD. V was pared by 3 bases and J by 5 bases, with 15 bases between. The CDR3 spans 15 residues. The CDR3 here is CATSDPRGAGETQYF. In DNA form, the CDR3 reads TGTGCCACCAGTGATCCCCGGGGGGCCGGGGAGACCCAGTACTTC.

To note about this clone: The sample holds other DNA sequences that translate to the same CDR3. CDR3 loop: CASSLQGDTGELFF. CDR3 DNA sequence: TGCGCCAGCAGCCTCCAGGGTGACACCGGGGAGCTGTTTTTT. V and J are TRBV5-1 and TRBJ2-2, with D perhaps TRBD1 (5 bases). V lost 4 bases to trimming and J lost 3 bases, with 10 bases between them. This CDR3 is built from 14 residues. The V gene's germline CDR1 is SGHRS and CDR2 YFSETQ.

The V call is TRBV9, the J call TRBJ2-5; no definite D call. Germline V gives CDR1 SGDLS, CDR2 YYNGEE. The CDR3 is 13 amino acids. Trimming removed 0 bases from V and 2 bases from J, with 5 bases in between. The CDR3 DNA is TGTGCCAGCAGCGTAGGTCAGCAAGAGACCCAGTACTTC. Protein product: CASSVGQQETQYF.

The rearrangement joins TRBV11-2 to TRBJ2-1, with no clear D. Trimming cost V 2 bases and J 7 bases, with 6 bases left between them. The CDR3 is made up of 12 amino acids. The germline CDR1 and CDR2 sequences are SGHAT and FQNNGV. CDR3 DNA sequence: TGTGCCAGCAGCTTATATGGAAATGAGCAGTTCTTC. It is translated as CASSLYGNEQFF. Filled out from reference TRBV11-2 and TRBJ2-1, the complete variable domain reads EAGVAQSPRYKIIEKRQSVAFWCNPISGHATLYWYQQILGQGPKLLIQFQNNGVVDDSQLPKDRFSAERLKGVDSTLKIQPAKLEDSAVYLCASSLYGNEQFFGPGTRLTVL.

This chain connects TRBV4-3 to TRBJ1-2; D call uncertain. V lost 2 bases and J lost 6, with 13 bases in between. CDR1 is LGHNA, CDR2 YSLEER, per germline. The CDR3 spans 14 residues. The CDR3 DNA sequence: TGCGCCAGCAGCCAAACTCTGTCGGTGGATGGCTACACCTTC. This codes for CASSQTLSVDGYTF.

The chain is built from TRBV28 and TRBJ2-1; TRBD1 agrees at 7 bases. From germline, CDR1 is MDHEN and CDR2 SYDVKM. This CDR3 comprises 16 residues. The ends lost 5 bases at V and 0 bases at J; junction bases unmatched: 7. For the CDR3, the DNA is TGTGCCAGCAGTGGCGGACAGGAACTCTCCTACAATGAGCAGTTCTTC. Amino acid sequence: CASSGGQELSYNEQFF.

V is TRBV7-8 and J is TRBJ2-7; 9 nucleotides match TRBD2. Per the germline V gene, CDR1 is SGHVS and CDR2 is FQNEAQ. The ends lost 5 bases at V and 2 bases at J; junction bases unmatched: 7. CDR3 size: 15 residues. This CDR3 is CASSRRLADAYEQYF. The CDR3 nucleotides read TGTGCCAGCAGCAGAAGACTAGCGGATGCCTACGAGCAGTACTTC.

The DNA for the CDR3 is TGTGCCAGCAACCACCCCACCCGGCTGAATTCACCCCTCCACTTT. It specifies CASNHPTRLNSPLHF. The chain recombines TRBV28 with TRBJ1-6; D is unresolved. The CDR3 has 15 residues. The ends were cut back, 7 bases at V and 7 bases at J, with 17 bases in the middle. In germline, CDR1 is MDHEN, CDR2 SYDVKM.

V and J are TRBV14 and TRBJ1-1; D gene uncertain. V dropped 0 bases and J dropped 4 bases, with 9 bases sitting between them. This CDR3 has 14 residues. Germline loops: CDR1 SGHDN, CDR2 FVKESK. CDR3 sequence reads: CASSQDRWATEAFF. In DNA form, the CDR3 reads TGTGCCAGCAGCCAAGATAGGTGGGCCACTGAAGCTTTCTTT.

The chain combines TRBV11-3 with TRBJ2-4; D not certain. The germline V gene has CDR1 SGHNT and CDR2 YENEEA. This CDR3 is 13 amino acids long. Trimming took 4 bases from V and 6 from J, leaving 10 bases between them. The CDR3 is CASSSAAVNIQYF. The CDR3 DNA is TGTGCCAGCAGCTCGGCGGCGGTAAACATTCAGTACTTC.

This clone was seen only once. V is TRBV10-2 and J is TRBJ1-5, with D perhaps matching TRBD1 (5 bases). V dropped 8 bases and J dropped 9 bases, with 14 bases sitting between them. Germline values: CDR1 WSHSY, CDR2 SAAADI. The CDR3 is 12 residues long. The CDR3 DNA reads TGCGCCAGCTCGAGAGCCGGGGCGCCCCAGCATTTT. This codes for CASSRAGAPQHF.

The chain carries TRBV11-3 and TRBJ2-1; 11 bases are shared with TRBD2. Losses at the gene ends were 5 bases for V and 9 bases for J; bases not matched to a gene: 9. Germline-derived CDR1 and CDR2 are SGHNT and YENEEA. The CDR3 totals 15 residues. The CDR3 here is CASSQTSGSYGEQFF. The CDR3 DNA reads as TGTGCCAGCAGCCAAACTAGCGGGAGTTATGGTGAGCAGTTCTTC.

For the CDR3, the DNA is TGTGCCAGCAGCACGGTTAGTGAGCAGTTCTTC. Its protein is CASSTVSEQFF. The genes are TRBV11-1 and TRBJ2-1; D ambiguous. This CDR3 contains 11 residues. The germline CDR1 and CDR2 sequences are SGHAT and FQDESV (reference sequence). V dropped 5 bases and J dropped 9 bases, with 8 bases sitting between them. Full variable domain (outside the CDR3, taken from reference TRBV11-1 and TRBJ2-1): EAEVAQSPRYKITEKSQAVAFWCDPISGHATLYWYRQILGQGPELLVQFQDESVVDDSQLPKDRFSAERLKGVDSTLKIQPAELGDSAMYLCASSTVSEQFFGPGTRLTVL.

The chain couples TRBV3-1 (or the pseudogene TRBV3-2) to TRBJ2-5, with TRBD2 as a possible D gene (5 bases). This CDR3 spans 14 amino acids. Germline V lookup: CDR1 LGHDT, CDR2 YNNKEL (reference sequence). Trimming removed 2 bases from V and 7 bases from J, with 14 bases in between. The DNA of the CDR3 is TGTGCCAGCAGCCAATTCCGGGATTTGGGGACCCAGTACTTC. Protein product: CASSQFRDLGTQYF.

The rearrangement joins TRBV28 to TRBJ2-1, with D perhaps TRBD1 (7 bases). Looked up from germline, CDR1 is MDHEN and CDR2 is SYDVKM. The length of the CDR3 is 16 residues. Trimming shortened V by 4 bases and J by 3 bases, and 16 bases separated the two germline ends. The CDR3 bases are TGTGCCAGCAGTTCCCAGGGGGACTCCCGCTACAATGAGCAGTTCTTC. Translation: CASSSQGDSRYNEQFF.

V is TRBV5-1 and J is TRBJ2-3; perhaps TRBD1 as D (5 bases). V lost 0 bases and J 2 bases, leaving 10 bases between the germline ends. CDR1 is SGHRS, CDR2 YFSETQ, per germline. The CDR3 extends over 15 amino acids. CDR3 sequence reads: CASSLAQTDTDTQYF. The CDR3 bases are TGCGCCAGCAGCTTGGCCCAGACAGACACAGATACGCAGTATTTT.

This clone was detected only once. V gene TRBV11-2 combines with J gene TRBJ2-7; D gene ambiguous. This CDR3 is 14 amino acids long. Germline lookup yields CDR1 SGHAT and CDR2 FQNNGV. V lost 0 bases and J lost 1, with 7 bases in between. The chain's CDR3 is CASSLDPRSYEQYF. CDR3 bases: TGTGCCAGCAGCTTAGATCCCCGGTCCTACGAGCAGTACTTC.

The chain links TRBV19 to TRBJ2-3, with 8 bases matching TRBD2. The CDR3 loop spans 14 amino acids. Germline V gives CDR1 LNHDA, CDR2 SQIVND (reference sequence). V was pared by 9 bases and J by 0 bases, with 5 bases of the junction left unmatched. The CDR3 nucleotides read TGTGCCAGCAGACTAGCGCATAGCACAGATACGCAGTATTTT. Amino acids: CASRLAHSTDTQYF.